The 21 T cell receptor beta chains below were found in one sample sequenced in a study of OX40 agonist ivuxolimab in advanced cancers. Profiling relied on immunoSEQ multiplex PCR, and the TCRdb table lists in-frame clones only, not all of them. The sample holds roughly 75,000 clones, roughly 90% seen once. The sequenced sample was CD4+ or CD8+ T cells sorted from blood, obtained in a trial of the OX40 agonist ivuxolimab. Every receptor here comes from an adult with an advanced solid tumor such as melanoma, head and neck, liver or kidney cancer.

This rearrangement joins TRBV5-1 to TRBJ2-1, with 7 nucleotides matching TRBD1. This CDR3 spans 13 amino acids. Germline assignment: CDR1 SGHRS and CDR2 YFSETQ. V lost 2 bases to trimming and J lost 7 bases; unmatched junction nucleotides: 3. The CDR3 loop is CASSLDRVNEQFF. The CDR3 DNA is TGCGCCAGCAGCTTAGACAGGGTTAATGAGCAGTTCTTC.

The rearrangement uses TRBV5-1 and TRBJ2-7, with no clear D. V was shortened by 0 bases and J by 0 bases, with 7 bases between the two germline ends. Germline CDR1 is SGHRS and CDR2 is YFSETQ. The CDR3 totals 14 residues. The CDR3 DNA reads TGCGCCAGCAGCTTGGCCGGAGTCTCCTACGAGCAGTACTTC. Translating gives CASSLAGVSYEQYF.

V is TRBV7-9 and J is TRBJ1-2, with no clear D. Germline V gene lookup returns CDR1 SEHNR and CDR2 FQNEAQ (reference sequence). Trimming cost V 2 bases and J 4 bases, with 8 bases left between them. This CDR3 comprises 13 residues. The DNA for the CDR3 is TGTGCCAGCAGCTTACAGGACCCCTATGGCTACACCTTC. Amino acid sequence: CASSLQDPYGYTF.

The V gene is TRBV7-2, the J gene TRBJ2-7, with 12 bases matching TRBD1. Germline V gene sequence: CDR1 SGHTA, CDR2 FQGNSA. The CDR3 extends over 15 amino acids. V lost 2 bases and J lost 6; bases outside the gene matches: 5. This CDR3 is CASSLTGQGAIEQYF. The CDR3 nucleotides are TGTGCCAGCAGCTTAACGGGACAGGGGGCTATCGAGCAGTACTTC.

The rearrangement links TRBV9 to TRBJ2-7; possibly TRBD2 for D (6 bases). This CDR3 spans 17 amino acids. Per the germline V gene, CDR1 is SGDLS and CDR2 is YYNGEE. Trimming pared 0 bases from V and 0 bases from J, leaving 16 bases between. The CDR3: CASSVGFSAGYSYEQYF. Here the CDR3 DNA reads TGTGCCAGCAGCGTAGGTTTCTCGGCGGGATACTCCTACGAGCAGTACTTC. The variable domain in full, with the rest retrieved from reference TRBV9 and TRBJ2-7, is DSGVTQTPKHLITATGQRVTLRCSPRSGDLSVYWYQQSLDQGLQFLIQYYNGEERAKGNILERFSAQQFPDLHSELNLSSLELGDSALYFCASSVGFSAGYSYEQYFGPGTRLTVT.

The chain is built from TRBV29-1 and TRBJ2-7; the D is unclear. The CDR3 sequence is 13 residues long. Germline V gene lookup returns CDR1 SQVTM and CDR2 ANQGSEA. Trimming took off 5 bases at V and 0 bases at J, with 11 bases between the two ends. Here the CDR3 reads CSVLLLNSYEQYF. In nucleotides, the CDR3 is TGCAGCGTTCTTCTACTAAACTCCTACGAGCAGTACTTC.

The rearrangement joins TRBV28 to TRBJ2-1, with 7 bases that match TRBD2. The V gene end was trimmed by 5 bases and the J gene end by 8 bases; junction bases not matched to a gene: 12. The CDR3 consists of 15 residues. Germline CDR1 MDHEN, CDR2 SYDVKM. The CDR3 sequence is CASSPRGRAIDEQFF. CDR3 bases: TGTGCCAGCAGTCCTCGGGGGAGGGCCATTGATGAGCAGTTCTTC.

This chain links TRBV19 with TRBJ2-2; no firm D call. Germline V lookup: CDR1 LNHDA, CDR2 SQIVND (reference sequence). The ends were cut back, 7 bases at V and 6 bases at J, with 15 bases in the middle. This CDR3 is built from 14 residues. The CDR3 loop reads CASTPRVEPGELFF. The CDR3 DNA reads TGTGCCAGTACCCCACGGGTCGAGCCCGGGGAGCTGTTTTTT.

V is TRBV14 and J is TRBJ2-2; D gene uncertain. Germline V CDR1 and CDR2: SGHDN, FVKESK. CDR3 size: 14 residues. With 1 base removed from V and 4 bases from J, the gap between germline ends came to 7 bases. The CDR3 region has the DNA TGTGCCAGCAGCCAAGTACAGATCACCGGGGAGCTGTTTTTT. Translated: CASSQVQITGELFF.

The chain links TRBV28 to TRBJ2-7; D not resolved. In germline, CDR1 is MDHEN, CDR2 SYDVKM. The CDR3 is made up of 13 amino acids. The V end lost 1 base, the J end lost 6 bases, and 10 bases lay between the germline ends. The CDR3 DNA reads TGTGCCAGCAGTTTATTTTTCCTTACCGAGCAGTACTTC. Amino acids: CASSLFFLTEQYF. Drawing the rest from reference TRBV28 and TRBJ2-7, the complete variable domain is DVKVTQSSRYLVKRTGEKVFLECVQDMDHENMFWYRQDPGLGLRLIYFSYDVKMKEKGDIPEGYSVSREKKERFSLILESASTNQTSMYLCASSLFFLTEQYFGPGTRLTVT.

This clone was detected once. The chain has TRBV19 and TRBJ2-7; D might be TRBD2 (5 bases). CDR1 LNHDA and CDR2 SQIVND come from the germline V gene (reference sequence). This CDR3 has 13 residues. V gave up 7 bases and J gave up 3 bases, with 13 bases separating them. The CDR3 spells CASKELGDYEQYF. The DNA of the CDR3 is TGTGCCAGTAAAGAACTAGGCGACTACGAGCAGTACTTC.

This chain links TRBV7-2 with TRBJ2-5, with D unresolved. The CDR3 runs to 12 residues. Germline CDR1 SGHTA, CDR2 FQGNSA. Trimming took 5 bases from V and 5 from J, leaving 9 bases between them. CDR3 region: CASSLSYETQYF. The CDR3 DNA reads TGTGCCAGCAGCCTCTCTTACGAGACCCAGTACTTC.

The chain combines TRBV6-5 with TRBJ1-1, with a possible D match to TRBD1 (5 bases). V lost 7 bases to trimming and J lost 11 bases, with 23 bases between them. CDR3 length: 14 residues. The germline CDR1 and CDR2 sequences are MNHEY and SVGAGI. The CDR3 loop is CASTNNPLNGGAFF. In DNA form, the CDR3 reads TGTGCCAGCACCAACAACCCCCTCAACGGGGGGGCTTTCTTT.

The genes are TRBV15 and TRBJ2-3; 12 bases line up with TRBD1. CDR1 is LNHNV, CDR2 YYDKDF, per germline (reference sequence). The CDR3 is 17 residues long. V shed 3 bases, J shed 4 bases, and the junction held 8 bases outside the gene matches. The CDR3 reads CATSRWGQGALSDTQYF. The CDR3 DNA reads as TGTGCCACCAGCAGGTGGGGACAGGGGGCATTGTCAGATACGCAGTATTTT.

The V call is TRBV5-1, the J call TRBJ2-2, with a weak D call TRBD2 (6 bases). Deletions cut 3 bases from V and 3 bases from J, with 15 bases between. Germline V gene data show CDR1 as SGHRS and CDR2 as YFSETQ. The CDR3 is 16 amino acids. The chain's CDR3 is CASSSGTGTYTGELFF. CDR3 nucleotide sequence: TGCGCCAGCAGCTCCGGGACGGGGACTTACACCGGGGAGCTGTTTTTT.

The V gene is TRBV4-3, the J gene TRBJ2-6, with D unclear. V was clipped by 1 base and J by 4 bases, with 20 bases between them. Germline values: CDR1 LGHNA, CDR2 YSLEER. This CDR3 has 19 amino acids. The CDR3 DNA follows: TGCGCCAGCAGCCAAGGGGCCTCGACGGCAGTCGGAGGGGCCAACGTCCTGACTTTC. This gives the protein CASSQGASTAVGGANVLTF.

This chain uses TRBV19 with TRBJ1-1; the match to TRBD1 covers 7 bases. The ends lost 7 bases at V and 3 bases at J; junction bases unmatched: 11. Germline loops: CDR1 LNHDA, CDR2 SQIVND (reference sequence). The CDR3 is 15 residues long. This CDR3 reads CASNTPPGQHTEAFF. In nucleotides, the CDR3 is TGTGCCAGTAACACTCCCCCGGGACAGCACACTGAAGCTTTCTTT.

This chain connects TRBV6-6 to TRBJ2-1, with D unclear. Looked up from germline, CDR1 is MNHNY and CDR2 is SVGAGI (reference sequence). This CDR3 region has 13 residues. Trimming took off 6 bases at V and 4 bases at J, with 10 bases between the two ends. CDR3 in DNA: TGTGCCAGCAGCCGCGCCGGGTACAATGAGCAGTTCTTC. This translates into CASSRAGYNEQFF.

The V gene is TRBV4-3, the J gene TRBJ2-7; D gene uncertain. Trimming took off 1 base at V and 5 bases at J, with 12 bases between the two ends. This CDR3 has 14 amino acids. The germline V gene encodes CDR1 LGHNA and CDR2 YSLEER. CDR3 DNA sequence: TGCGCCAGCAGCCAAGGTGGCAGGCTGGACGAGCAGTACTTC. This codes for CASSQGGRLDEQYF.

This sequence joins TRBV10-3 and TRBJ2-5, with a weak D call TRBD1 (5 bases). V was cut by 2 bases and J by 4 bases, with 14 bases left in between. There are 15 residues in the CDR3. Germline CDR1 reads ENHRY; CDR2 reads SYGVKD. CDR3: CAISETAGLGETQYF. The CDR3 nucleotides read TGTGCCATCAGTGAGACGGCAGGGTTAGGAGAGACCCAGTACTTC.

This clone was seen a handful of times. The rearrangement uses TRBV7-8 and TRBJ1-2; D call uncertain. Germline assignment: CDR1 SGHVS and CDR2 FQNEAQ. With 5 bases removed from V and 6 bases from J, the gap between germline ends came to 10 bases. The CDR3 is made up of 12 amino acids. The CDR3 protein is CASSQNKDGYTF. For the CDR3, the DNA is TGTGCCAGCAGCCAAAACAAGGATGGCTACACCTTC.